These 29 T cell receptor beta chains originate from one sample sequenced in a study of control samples from healthy donors and cancer patients. Clones were sequenced by immunoSEQ multiplex PCR, and TCRdb holds only the in-frame ones, with some missing. The top ten clones hold more than 5.5% of a sample with about 74,000 clones, 70% to 90% of them seen once. Material for sequencing was blood. The receptors shown here come from a woman aged 45-65 years in good health.

The chain uses TRBV15 and TRBJ1-4, with D unresolved. This CDR3 contains 13 residues. Trimming removed 2 bases from V and 4 bases from J, with 5 bases in between. In germline, CDR1 is LNHNV, CDR2 YYDKDF (reference sequence). Written as DNA, the CDR3 is TGTGCCACCAGCAGACAAATTAATGAAAAACTGTTTTTT. Residues: CATSRQINEKLFF. The complete variable domain, with remaining parts taken from reference TRBV15 and TRBJ1-4, reads DAMVIQNPRYQVTQFGKPVTLSCSQTLNHNVMYWYQQKSSQAPKLLFHYYDKDFNNEADTPDNFQSRRPNTSFCFLDIRSPGLGDTAMYLCATSRQINEKLFFGSGTQLSVL.

The V call is TRBV5-1, the J call TRBJ1-2; tentatively, D is TRBD1 (5 bases). CDR3 size: 15 residues. V gave up 4 bases and J gave up 6 bases, with 19 bases separating them. The germline CDR1 and CDR2 sequences are SGHRS and YFSETQ. The CDR3 reads CASSTTPGARDGYTF. DNA of the CDR3: TGCGCCAGCAGCACCACCCCCGGGGCTCGGGATGGCTACACCTTC.

The chain carries TRBV5-4 and TRBJ1-2; the D gene is possibly TRBD1 (5 bases). This CDR3 spans 13 amino acids. V was cut by 4 bases and J by 5 bases, with 12 bases left in between. Germline lookup yields CDR1 SGHNT and CDR2 YYREEE (reference sequence). The CDR3 region is CASSLPGAYGYTF. The CDR3 DNA sequence: TGTGCCAGCAGCCTCCCCGGGGCTTATGGCTACACCTTC.

This clone was counted once. Germline and junction disagree at one end, which may indicate a read error. The CDR3 is CASSYTWTSGDHF. The DNA of the CDR3 is TGTGCCAGCAGCTATACTTGGACTAGCGGAGACCACTTC. The chain couples TRBV5-6 to TRBJ2-7; TRBD2 aligns across 10 bases. Germline V gene lookup returns CDR1 SGHDT and CDR2 YYEEEE. CDR3 length: 13 residues.

This chain uses TRBV7-6 with TRBJ2-2; D unclear. Germline CDR1 reads SGHVS; CDR2 reads FNYEAQ. V was trimmed by 7 bases and J by 5 bases, leaving 8 bases between them. The CDR3 extends over 12 amino acids. The CDR3 coding sequence is TGTGCCAGCACCAACCCAACCGGGGAGCTGTTTTTT. This codes for CASTNPTGELFF.

This chain connects TRBV6-5 to TRBJ1-6, with D tentatively TRBD1 (5 bases). CDR3 size: 15 residues. CDR1 and CDR2 from the germline V gene are MNHEY and SVGAGI. The V gene lost 10 bases and the J gene lost 0 bases, with 13 bases spanning the gap. The CDR3 coding sequence is TGTGCCACCCGGGACCGGAGCTCCTATAATTCACCCCTCCACTTT. This translates into CATRDRSSYNSPLHF.

The chain is built from TRBV5-1 and TRBJ2-1; no definite D call. Germline V lookup: CDR1 SGHRS, CDR2 YFSETQ. The CDR3 sequence is 14 residues long. The germline V and J ends were trimmed by 0 bases and 4 bases, with 8 bases remaining between them. The CDR3 spells CASSLGLTYNEQFF. CDR3 coding DNA: TGCGCCAGCAGCTTGGGCTTAACGTACAATGAGCAGTTCTTC.

V and J are TRBV25-1 and TRBJ1-5; a possible D gene is TRBD1 (6 bases). V was cut by 3 bases and J by 7 bases, with 10 bases left in between. The germline CDR1 and CDR2 sequences are MGHDK and SYGVNS. The CDR3 is 13 amino acids. This chain's CDR3 is CASSEEGGQPQHF. CDR3 DNA sequence: TGTGCCAGCAGTGAGGAGGGGGGACAGCCCCAGCATTTT.

This chain connects TRBV5-4 to TRBJ2-1, with TRBD2 matching over 9 bases. The V gene's germline CDR1 is SGHNT and CDR2 YYREEE (reference sequence). The J segment lost 8 bases and the V segment lost 5 bases, leaving 8 bases of the junction unmatched. The CDR3 consists of 14 residues. The CDR3 region is CASRAGGLRDEQFF. The CDR3, as DNA: TGTGCCAGCAGGGCGGGGGGGCTAAGGGATGAGCAGTTCTTC. The full variable domain, with the rest looked up from reference TRBV5-4 and TRBJ2-1, is ETGVTQSPTHLIKTRGQQVTLRCSSQSGHNTVSWYQQALGQGPQFIFQYYREEENGRGNFPPRFSGLQFPNYSSELNVNALELDDSALYLCASRAGGLRDEQFFGPGTRLTVL.

The chain carries TRBV30 and TRBJ1-5; a weak D match, TRBD1 (6 bases). Germline V gene sequence: CDR1 GTSNPN, CDR2 SVGIG (reference sequence). V lost 1 base and J lost 9, with 13 bases in between. This CDR3 region has 13 residues. The CDR3: CAWSGGQTGPQHF. Written as DNA, the CDR3 is TGTGCCTGGAGTGGGGGGCAGACTGGGCCCCAGCATTTT.

The chain has TRBV27 and TRBJ1-1; D is ambiguous. Germline CDR1 and CDR2: MNHEY and SMNVEV (reference sequence). CDR3 size: 13 residues. Trimming shortened V by 6 bases and J by 2 bases, and 10 bases separated the two germline ends. CDR3 in amino acids: CASSRIQNTEAFF. CDR3 sequence (DNA): TGTGCCAGCAGCCGGATCCAAAACACTGAAGCTTTCTTT.

This clone was observed once. The chain employs TRBV7-2 and TRBJ1-6; possible D gene TRBD1, 5 bases. The CDR3 length is 18 residues. Germline V gene lookup returns CDR1 SGHTA and CDR2 FQGNSA. V was clipped by 5 bases and J by 3 bases, with 20 bases between them. The CDR3 is CASSQYGQGSFYNSPLHF. In DNA, the CDR3 is TGTGCCAGCAGCCAATACGGACAAGGTTCTTTCTATAATTCACCCCTCCACTTT. The full variable domain, completed using reference TRBV7-2 and TRBJ1-6, is GAGVSQSPSNKVTEKGKDVELRCDPISGHTALYWYRQSLGQGLEFLIYFQGNSAPDKSGLPSDRFSAERTGGSVSTLTIQRTQQEDSAVYLCASSQYGQGSFYNSPLHFGNGTRLTVT.

The chain combines TRBV5-1 with TRBJ2-1; D not certain. V was cut by 0 bases and J by 5 bases, with 12 bases left in between. The germline gives CDR1 SGHRS, CDR2 YFSETQ. This CDR3 comprises 15 residues. The CDR3 nucleotides read TGCGCCAGCAGCTTGGCCCTATTTTCGAACAATGAGCAGTTCTTC. Translating gives CASSLALFSNNEQFF. Full variable domain (outside the CDR3, taken from reference TRBV5-1 and TRBJ2-1): KAGVTQTPRYLIKTRGQQVTLSCSPISGHRSVSWYQQTPGQGLQFLFEYFSETQRNKGNFPGRFSGRQFSNSRSEMNVSTLELGDSALYLCASSLALFSNNEQFFGPGTRLTVL.

The chain joins TRBV19 to TRBJ2-3, with D maybe TRBD1 (6 bases). The CDR3 sequence is 13 residues long. The germline V gene has CDR1 LNHDA and CDR2 SQIVND (reference sequence). The V end lost 2 bases, the J end lost 7 bases, and 10 bases lay between the germline ends. The CDR3 DNA is TGTGCCAGTAGTATATCAGGGGCTAATACGCAGTATTTT. It specifies CASSISGANTQYF. The full variable domain, in which reference TRBV19 and TRBJ2-3 provide the parts outside the CDR3, is DGGITQSPKYLFRKEGQNVTLSCEQNLNHDAMYWYRQDPGQGLRLIYYSQIVNDFQKGDIAEGYSVSREKKESFPLTVTSAQKNPTAFYLCASSISGANTQYFGPGTRLTVL.

V gene TRBV5-4 combines with J gene TRBJ2-3; D is unresolved. The CDR3 runs 14 residues. CDR1 is SGHNT and CDR2 is YYREEE in the germline V gene (reference sequence). V was shortened by 4 bases and J by 0 bases, with 9 bases between the two germline ends. CDR3 residues: CASSRDSSTDTQYF. The DNA of the CDR3 is TGTGCCAGCAGCCGAGACTCCAGCACAGATACGCAGTATTTT.

V usage is TRBV3-1 (or the pseudogene TRBV3-2) and J usage is TRBJ2-3; D is ambiguous. CDR1 is LGHDT and CDR2 is YNNKEL in the germline V gene (reference sequence). This CDR3 comprises 13 residues. Trimming stripped 1 base from V and 4 bases from J, with 6 bases between. The CDR3, as DNA: TGTGCCAGCAGCCAAGCGGGTCCAGATACGCAGTATTTT. Translation gives CASSQAGPDTQYF.

The chain uses TRBV4-1 and TRBJ2-5; D is unclear. Germline V lookup: CDR1 MGHRA, CDR2 YSYEKL. V gave up 2 bases and J gave up 3 bases, with 7 bases separating them. The CDR3 loop spans 13 amino acids. The CDR3 here is CASSQWVKETQYF. CDR3 nucleotides: TGCGCCAGCAGCCAATGGGTCAAAGAGACCCAGTACTTC.

This chain connects TRBV5-4 to TRBJ2-3; 11 nucleotides line up with TRBD2. The CDR3 loop spans 16 amino acids. Germline V gene lookup returns CDR1 SGHNT and CDR2 YYREEE (reference sequence). Trimming cost V 2 bases and J 5 bases; bases outside gene matches: 7. Here the CDR3 reads CASSLGTSGRRDTQYF. The CDR3 DNA sequence: TGTGCCAGCAGCTTAGGGACTAGCGGCCGTCGAGATACGCAGTATTTT. The full variable domain, in which reference TRBV5-4 and TRBJ2-3 provide the parts outside the CDR3, is ETGVTQSPTHLIKTRGQQVTLRCSSQSGHNTVSWYQQALGQGPQFIFQYYREEENGRGNFPPRFSGLQFPNYSSELNVNALELDDSALYLCASSLGTSGRRDTQYFGPGTRLTVL.

The rearrangement uses TRBV29-1 and TRBJ2-1; D gene unclear. The CDR3 consists of 14 residues. Germline assignment: CDR1 SQVTM and CDR2 ANQGSEA. The ends were cut back, 2 bases at V and 8 bases at J, with 16 bases in the middle. Here the CDR3 reads CSVESGSVLDEQFF. CDR3 DNA: TGCAGCGTTGAATCGGGCTCCGTACTTGATGAGCAGTTCTTC.

The chain carries TRBV7-8 and TRBJ2-2, with 8 bases identical to TRBD1. Trimming removed 5 bases from V and 8 bases from J; junction bases left unmatched: 7. The CDR3 extends over 14 amino acids. CDR1 SGHVS and CDR2 FQNEAQ come from the germline V gene. In nucleotides, the CDR3 is TGTGCCAGCAGCCCGAGCAGGGGGCCAGGGGAGCTGTTTTTT. It translates to CASSPSRGPGELFF.

The chain has TRBV6-1 and TRBJ2-7; D call uncertain. The germline V gene has CDR1 MNHNS and CDR2 SASEGT. The CDR3 has 13 residues. V was trimmed by 2 bases and J by 1 base, leaving 6 bases between them. The CDR3 DNA reads as TGTGCCAGCAGTGAACCCGGGTCCTACGAGCAGTACTTC. This encodes CASSEPGSYEQYF.

The chain carries TRBV9 and TRBJ2-1; no clear D gene. This CDR3 comprises 13 residues. V was trimmed by 3 bases and J by 8 bases, leaving 12 bases between them. The germline V gene encodes CDR1 SGDLS and CDR2 YYNGEE. The CDR3 DNA is TGTGCCAGCAGCGCCCCCCCGGGCGATGAGCAGTTCTTC. Its protein is CASSAPPGDEQFF.

The V gene is TRBV7-8, the J gene TRBJ1-2, with 7 bases identical to TRBD1. The CDR3 length is 14 residues. Germline CDR1 is SGHVS and CDR2 is FQNEAQ. After removal of 3 bases from V and 8 bases from J, the junction contained 9 bases not matched to a gene. CDR3 residues: CASSFGRTGEGYTF. In nucleotides, the CDR3 is TGTGCCAGCAGCTTTGGGAGAACAGGGGAGGGCTACACCTTC. The variable domain in full, with the rest retrieved from reference TRBV7-8 and TRBJ1-2, is GAGVSQSPRYKVAKRGQDVALRCDPISGHVSLFWYQQALGQGPEFLTYFQNEAQLDKSGLPSDRFFAERPEGSVSTLKIQRTQQEDSAVYLCASSFGRTGEGYTFGSGTRLTVV.

The chain's CDR3 is CASSQRTGGNTIYF. DNA for the CDR3: TGTGCCAGCAGCCAAAGGACAGGGGGGAACACCATATATTTT. The J gene is TRBJ1-3, the V gene TRBV3-1 (or the pseudogene TRBV3-2), with 10 bases aligning to TRBD1. V gave up 2 bases and J gave up 7 bases; unmatched junction bases: 2. Per germline, CDR1 LGHDT and CDR2 YNNKEL (reference sequence). The CDR3 sequence is 14 residues long.

V usage is TRBV19 and J usage is TRBJ1-5, with 7 bases identical to TRBD1. The CDR3 totals 12 residues. Germline V gene lookup returns CDR1 LNHDA and CDR2 SQIVND (reference sequence). The trim removed 6 bases at V and 6 bases at J, leaving 2 bases unmatched. In nucleotides, the CDR3 is TGTGCCAGTAGGAGACAGGGTCAGCCCCAGCATTTT. Its translation is CASRRQGQPQHF.

The rearrangement joins TRBV6-5 to TRBJ1-1, with a tentative D call TRBD1 (5 bases). Germline V gene data show CDR1 as MNHEY and CDR2 as SVGAGI. The CDR3 contains 14 residues. The V end lost 0 bases, the J end lost 5 bases, and 10 bases lay between the germline ends. Here the CDR3 DNA reads TGTGCCAGCAGTTACTCGGGGGGTAGGACTGAAGCTTTCTTT. Translated: CASSYSGGRTEAFF.

The rearrangement links TRBV6-4 to TRBJ1-5; the match to TRBD1 covers 7 bases. V shed 4 bases and J 7 bases; nucleotides not matched to a gene: 7. There are 14 residues in the CDR3. Germline V gene lookup returns CDR1 MRHNA and CDR2 SNTAGT. The CDR3, as DNA: TGTGCCAGCAGTGGGGAGGACAGGCAGCAGCCCCAGCATTTT. It specifies CASSGEDRQQPQHF.

This sequence joins TRBV7-9 and TRBJ2-3, with no clear D. CDR3 size: 12 residues. Germline loops: CDR1 SEHNR, CDR2 FQNEAQ (reference sequence). V lost 2 bases to trimming and J lost 4 bases, with 4 bases between them. The CDR3 DNA follows: TGTGCCAGCAGCTTACTAGCAGATACGCAGTATTTT. Residues: CASSLLADTQYF. Variable domain in full (rest from reference TRBV7-9 and TRBJ2-3): DTGVSQNPRHKITKRGQNVTFRCDPISEHNRLYWYRQTLGQGPEFLTYFQNEAQLEKSRLLSDRFSAERPKGSFSTLEIQRTEQGDSAMYLCASSLLADTQYFGPGTRLTVL.

The CDR3, as DNA: TGTGCCAGCAGTGTAACCAGGCGAGGAGAAAAACTGTTTTTT. Protein sequence: CASSVTRRGEKLFF. This chain connects TRBV2 to TRBJ1-4, with D uncertain. Germline CDR1 and CDR2: SNHLY and FYNNEI. There are 14 residues in the CDR3. The V end lost 4 bases, the J end lost 8 bases, and 14 bases lay between the germline ends.